Each of the 30 T cell receptor beta chains below was sequenced from the same sample in a study of blood T cell repertoires in COVID-19. Assay: immunoSEQ multiplex PCR; the TCRdb copy retains only in-frame clones and omits some. The sample has 150,000 to 200,000 clones, approximately 92% seen once. The sample taken for sequencing was peripheral blood. These TCRs come from a man aged 45-65 years with acute or convalescent COVID-19.

This clone was recorded once. The rearrangement uses TRBV6-2 or TRBV6-3 and TRBJ1-4; 10 positions match TRBD1. Germline CDR1 is MNHEY and CDR2 is SVGEGT. The CDR3 length is 16 residues. The V segment lost 2 bases and the J segment 4 bases; nucleotides outside the gene matches: 4. The CDR3: CASSYPTGGRNEKLFF. DNA for the CDR3: TGTGCCAGCAGTTACCCGACAGGGGGCCGTAATGAAAAACTGTTTTTT.

This sequence joins TRBV4-1 and TRBJ2-7; maybe TRBD1 (6 bases). Deletions cut 3 bases from V and 0 bases from J, with 15 bases between. This CDR3 spans 16 amino acids. Germline CDR1 is MGHRA and CDR2 is YSYEKL. The CDR3 here is CASSQWPGAGSYEQYF. CDR3 DNA sequence: TGCGCCAGCAGCCAGTGGCCAGGGGCTGGCTCCTACGAGCAGTACTTC.

The chain carries TRBV4-3 and TRBJ2-2, with TRBD1 matching over 8 bases. Germline V lookup: CDR1 LGHNA, CDR2 YSLEER. The V and J ends lost 3 bases and 1 base, in that order; junction bases with no gene match: 4. The CDR3 contains 16 residues. CDR3 in amino acids: CASSHWDRLNTGELFF. The CDR3, as DNA: TGCGCCAGCAGCCATTGGGACAGGCTGAACACCGGGGAGCTGTTTTTT.

V is TRBV18 and J is TRBJ1-4; 11 nucleotides match TRBD1. After removal of 4 bases from V and 8 bases from J, the junction contained 6 bases not matched to a gene. Germline CDR1 is KGHSH and CDR2 is LQKENI. The CDR3 contains 15 residues. DNA for the CDR3: TGTGCCAGCTCACTTCAGGGACAGGGGGGCGAAAAACTGTTTTTT. Its protein product is CASSLQGQGGEKLFF.

The chain carries TRBV18 and TRBJ1-3, with D unresolved. CDR1 and CDR2 (germline): KGHSH, LQKENI. Trimming left V 3 bases short and J 0 bases short, with 9 bases between. The CDR3 length is 15 residues. CDR3 residues: CASSPARYSGNTIYF. The CDR3 coding sequence is TGTGCCAGCTCACCGGCCAGATACTCTGGAAACACCATATATTTT.

The CDR3 is CSAMTQEDQPQHF. The CDR3 bases are TGCAGCGCCATGACTCAGGAGGATCAGCCCCAGCATTTT. V usage is TRBV29-1 and J usage is TRBJ1-5; no definite D call. Germline V lookup: CDR1 SQVTM, CDR2 ANQGSEA. CDR3 length: 13 amino acids. Trimming shortened V by 7 bases and J by 5 bases, and 15 bases separated the two germline ends. Full variable domain (outside the CDR3, taken from reference TRBV29-1 and TRBJ1-5): SAVISQKPSRDICQRGTSLTIQCQVDSQVTMMFWYRQQPGQSLTLIATANQGSEATYESGFVIDKFPISRPNLTFSTLTVSNMSPEDSSIYLCSAMTQEDQPQHFGDGTRLSIL.

The V and J genes are TRBV5-5 and TRBJ2-2; D is uncertain. CDR1 is SGHKS and CDR2 is YYEKEE in the germline V gene (reference sequence). V was cut by 3 bases and J by 0 bases, with 15 bases left in between. The CDR3 sequence is 17 residues long. CDR3 amino acids: CASSSIMTRSNTGELFF. CDR3 nucleotides: TGTGCCAGCAGCTCGATTATGACAAGATCGAACACCGGGGAGCTGTTTTTT.

The V gene is TRBV7-2, the J gene TRBJ1-4; no clear D gene. Germline V gene data show CDR1 as SGHTA and CDR2 as FQGNSA. The CDR3 covers 14 residues. Between the trimmed V and J ends, which lost 0 bases and 5 bases, there was a span of 7 bases. The CDR3 sequence is CASSLARQNEKLFF. CDR3 bases: TGTGCCAGCAGCTTAGCGCGACAAAATGAAAAACTGTTTTTT. Looking up the rest from reference TRBV7-2 and TRBJ1-4 gives the full variable domain: GAGVSQSPSNKVTEKGKDVELRCDPISGHTALYWYRQSLGQGLEFLIYFQGNSAPDKSGLPSDRFSAERTGGSVSTLTIQRTQQEDSAVYLCASSLARQNEKLFFGSGTQLSVL.

J is TRBJ2-2 and V is TRBV5-6; D may be TRBD2 (6 bases). Germline CDR1 reads SGHDT; CDR2 reads YYEEEE. Trimming removed 0 bases at V and 3 bases at J, with 12 bases between. The CDR3 consists of 16 residues. The chain's CDR3 is CASSLGPREDTGELFF. Written as DNA, the CDR3 is TGTGCCAGCAGCTTGGGGCCCAGGGAGGACACCGGGGAGCTGTTTTTT.

The genes are TRBV3-1 (or the pseudogene TRBV3-2) and TRBJ1-4; TRBD1 is a possible D gene (5 bases). V was clipped by 5 bases and J by 7 bases, with 11 bases between them. This CDR3 region has 13 residues. Germline V lookup: CDR1 LGHDT, CDR2 YNNKEL (reference sequence). The CDR3 reads CASSYGGSEKLFF. The CDR3 region has the DNA TGTGCCAGCAGCTATGGGGGGAGTGAAAAACTGTTTTTT.

The V and J genes are TRBV6-2 or TRBV6-3 and TRBJ2-1; weak D call: TRBD2 (5 bases). The V gene's germline CDR1 is MNHEY and CDR2 SVGEGT. This CDR3 comprises 15 residues. Trimming removed 2 bases at V and 3 bases at J, with 11 bases between. CDR3 sequence: CASSYAGGIYNEQFF. The CDR3 DNA sequence: TGTGCCAGCAGTTACGCCGGAGGTATCTACAATGAGCAGTTCTTC.

The chain carries TRBV6-1 and TRBJ2-3, with a tentative D call TRBD1 (5 bases). The CDR3 runs to 19 residues. Trimming removed 0 bases at V and 3 bases at J, with 22 bases between. From germline, CDR1 is MNHNS and CDR2 SASEGT. The DNA for the CDR3 is TGTGCCAGCAGTGAAGCTTCCGCGGACACCCTGTTGGGAACAGATACGCAGTATTTT. Its translation: CASSEASADTLLGTDTQYF.

The chain couples TRBV24-1 to TRBJ1-2, with 8 positions matching TRBD1. Germline-derived CDR1 and CDR2 are KGHDR and SFDVKD. The V segment lost 4 bases and the J segment 7 bases; nucleotides outside the gene matches: 7. This CDR3 has 14 amino acids. The CDR3 DNA reads TGTGCCACCAGTGACCCGACAGGGGTGGTTGGCTACACCTTC. The encoded protein is CATSDPTGVVGYTF.

CDR3 loop: CASSYSGVSPLHF. Written as DNA, the CDR3 is TGTGCCAGCAGTTACTCGGGAGTATCACCCCTCCACTTT. The rearrangement uses TRBV6-5 and TRBJ1-6; D uncertain. The germline gives CDR1 MNHEY, CDR2 SVGAGI. The CDR3 has 13 residues. Trimming cost V 0 bases and J 10 bases, with 7 bases left between them.

The rearrangement uses TRBV6-6 and TRBJ2-7, with 8 bases lining up with TRBD2. J gave up 1 base and V 7 bases, and 6 bases lay outside the gene matches. Germline assignment: CDR1 MNHNY and CDR2 SVGAGI (reference sequence). The CDR3 loop spans 14 amino acids. This chain's CDR3 is CASTLGGGSYEQYV. For the CDR3, the DNA is TGTGCCAGCACCCTCGGGGGGGGATCCTACGAGCAGTACGTC.

The chain has TRBV7-9 and TRBJ1-2, with 7 positions matching TRBD1. The V and J ends lost 3 bases and 2 bases, in that order; junction bases with no gene match: 3. Germline CDR1 is SEHNR and CDR2 is FQNEAQ (reference sequence). The CDR3 contains 14 residues. Here the CDR3 DNA reads TGTGCCAGCAGCTTGGGGGACAGCAACTATGGCTACACCTTC. Translation: CASSLGDSNYGYTF.

The rearrangement links TRBV2 to TRBJ2-4; D not resolved. Germline V gene lookup returns CDR1 SNHLY and CDR2 FYNNEI. V lost 5 bases, J lost 0 bases, and 11 bases lay in between. This CDR3 is 15 amino acids long. CDR3 DNA sequence: TGTGCCAGCAGTAGACCTTCGGGAGCCAAAAACATTCAGTACTTC. This sequence encodes CASSRPSGAKNIQYF.

The chain employs TRBV14 and TRBJ2-7; unclear D gene. Germline-derived CDR1 and CDR2 are SGHDN and FVKESK. The CDR3 totals 11 residues. V was cut by 1 base and J by 4 bases, with 2 bases left in between. The chain's CDR3 is CASSQAYEQYF. CDR3 nucleotides: TGTGCCAGCAGCCAAGCTTACGAGCAGTACTTC.

CDR3 DNA sequence: TGTGCCAGCAGCTTGGCCAGGACTGAAGCTTTCTTT. Residues: CASSLARTEAFF. J is TRBJ1-1 and V is TRBV5-6, with D unresolved. The CDR3 consists of 12 residues. Germline CDR1 reads SGHDT; CDR2 reads YYEEEE. V dropped 0 bases and J dropped 5 bases, with 5 bases sitting between them.

The CDR3 loop reads CSAIETGEISGYTF. The CDR3, as DNA: TGCAGTGCTATTGAAACAGGGGAAATAAGTGGCTACACCTTC. The chain recombines TRBV20-1 with TRBJ1-2; 7 bases align to TRBD1. CDR1 is DFQATT, CDR2 SNEGSKA, per germline (reference sequence). The V segment lost 4 bases and the J segment 7 bases; nucleotides outside the gene matches: 12. The CDR3 covers 14 residues.

The chain is built from TRBV30 and TRBJ2-6; 8 bases match TRBD1. J lost 0 bases, V lost 6 bases, and 4 bases had no gene match. The CDR3 is 15 residues long. Germline loops: CDR1 GTSNPN, CDR2 SVGIG (reference sequence). CDR3 bases: TGTGCCTGCCGAGACAGGGGCTCTGGGGCCAACGTCCTGACTTTC. Amino acid sequence: CACRDRGSGANVLTF.

The chain recombines TRBV7-8 with TRBJ2-7, with D maybe TRBD2 (5 bases). CDR1 and CDR2 (germline): SGHVS, FQNEAQ. The CDR3 sequence is 15 residues long. V was shortened by 0 bases and J by 4 bases, with 13 bases between the two germline ends. Written as DNA, the CDR3 is TGTGCCAGCAGCTTAGCGATTCTAGAGGGATACGAGCAGTACGTC. Its translation: CASSLAILEGYEQYV.

The chain has TRBV20-1 and TRBJ1-4; 8 bases agree with TRBD1. Per germline, CDR1 DFQATT and CDR2 SNEGSKA (reference sequence). The CDR3 loop spans 13 amino acids. Trimming took 3 bases from V and 15 from J; bases not matched to a gene: 12. CDR3 in DNA: TGCAGTGCTAGTTCGGCAGGGGGCCGAGTGGTGTTTTTT. Its translation is CSASSAGGRVVFF.

The chain carries TRBV11-2 and TRBJ1-1, with D unresolved. This CDR3 comprises 15 residues. With 1 base removed from V and 5 bases from J, the gap between germline ends came to 14 bases. Germline V gives CDR1 SGHAT, CDR2 FQNNGV. CDR3 loop: CASSLGVLRGTEAFF. In nucleotides, the CDR3 is TGTGCCAGCAGCTTAGGGGTCCTCCGGGGTACTGAAGCTTTCTTT.

V and J are TRBV4-1 and TRBJ2-3, with 8 bases identical to TRBD2. Germline V gene data show CDR1 as MGHRA and CDR2 as YSYEKL. The V and J ends lost 8 bases and 0 bases, in that order; junction bases with no gene match: 13. CDR3 length equals 17 residues. CDR3 DNA: TGCGCCAGCTCCGGGGGGGCTTTAAAAACTAGCACAGATACGCAGTATTTT. It specifies CASSGGALKTSTDTQYF.

V gene TRBV29-1 combines with J gene TRBJ1-2, with 8 positions matching TRBD1. J lost 7 bases, V lost 3 bases, and 1 base had no gene match. Germline V gene sequence: CDR1 SQVTM, CDR2 ANQGSEA. The CDR3 has 11 residues. The CDR3 protein is CSVEDRVGYTF. As DNA, the CDR3 is TGCAGCGTTGAGGACAGGGTTGGCTACACCTTC.

This chain connects TRBV2 to TRBJ1-1; 9 nucleotides agree with TRBD1. The V gene's germline CDR1 is SNHLY and CDR2 FYNNEI. The CDR3 has 15 amino acids. Unmatched junction bases numbered 8, after V lost 7 bases and J lost 2 bases. The CDR3 sequence is CASKPGQGVNTEAFF. CDR3 DNA: TGTGCCAGCAAACCGGGACAGGGAGTAAACACTGAAGCTTTCTTT.

The chain recombines TRBV4-1 with TRBJ2-1; 8 bases fit TRBD2. Looked up from germline, CDR1 is MGHRA and CDR2 is YSYEKL. This CDR3 is 16 amino acids long. With V trimmed by 0 bases and J by 4 bases, 5 bases remained unmatched. CDR3 sequence (DNA): TGCGCCAGCAGCCAAGATGCGGGCGGGAGGTACAATGAGCAGTTCTTC. This codes for CASSQDAGGRYNEQFF.

The chain joins TRBV30 to TRBJ1-1; TRBD1 might be the D (5 bases). Germline CDR1 GTSNPN, CDR2 SVGIG (reference sequence). CDR3 length: 16 residues. Trimming took off 0 bases at V and 1 base at J, with 15 bases between the two ends. CDR3 sequence: CAWSVMGGGWNTEAFF. Written as DNA, the CDR3 is TGTGCCTGGAGTGTAATGGGGGGAGGGTGGAACACTGAAGCTTTCTTT.

The chain recombines TRBV3-1 (or the pseudogene TRBV3-2) with TRBJ2-3, with 9 bases fitting TRBD2. Looked up from germline, CDR1 is LGHDT and CDR2 is YNNKEL (reference sequence). CDR3 length: 15 amino acids. V shed 4 bases, J shed 6 bases, and the junction held 8 bases outside the gene matches. The CDR3 is CASSPRGSGGDTQYF. In DNA, the CDR3 is TGTGCCAGCAGCCCCCGAGGTAGCGGGGGTGATACGCAGTATTTT.